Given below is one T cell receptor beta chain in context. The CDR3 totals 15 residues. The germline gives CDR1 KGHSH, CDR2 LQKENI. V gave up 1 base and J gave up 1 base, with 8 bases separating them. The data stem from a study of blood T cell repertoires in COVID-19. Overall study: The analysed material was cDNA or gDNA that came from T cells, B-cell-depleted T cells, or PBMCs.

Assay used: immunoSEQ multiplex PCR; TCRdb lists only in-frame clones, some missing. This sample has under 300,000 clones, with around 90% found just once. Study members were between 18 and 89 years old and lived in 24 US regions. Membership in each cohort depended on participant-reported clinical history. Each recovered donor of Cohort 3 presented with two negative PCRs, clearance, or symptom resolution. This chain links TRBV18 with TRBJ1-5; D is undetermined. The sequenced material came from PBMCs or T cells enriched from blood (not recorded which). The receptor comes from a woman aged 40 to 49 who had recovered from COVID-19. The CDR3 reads CASSPQSVSNQPQHF. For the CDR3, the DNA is TGTGCCAGCTCACCACAGTCAGTCAGCAATCAGCCCCAGCATTTT.